This T cell receptor beta chain was captured in a study of blood T cell repertoires in COVID-19. Assay used: immunoSEQ multiplex PCR; TCRdb lists only in-frame clones, some missing. The data show over 150,000 clones, over 70% seen once. Germline CDR1 SGHRS, CDR2 YFSETQ. The CDR3 consists of 15 residues. Deletions cut 0 bases from V and 1 base from J, with 11 bases between. Material: peripheral blood. This TCR was recovered from a man between 70 and 80 years old with acute or convalescent COVID-19. The chain couples TRBV5-1 to TRBJ2-7; no definite D call. The CDR3 DNA follows: TGCGCCAGCAGCTTGGTTCCCCCCCAATCCTACGAGCAGTACTTC. Translating it yields CASSLVPPQSYEQYF. The whole variable domain, remainder taken from reference TRBV5-1 and TRBJ2-7, is KAGVTQTPRYLIKTRGQQVTLSCSPISGHRSVSWYQQTPGQGLQFLFEYFSETQRNKGNFPGRFSGRQFSNSRSEMNVSTLELGDSALYLCASSLVPPQSYEQYFGPGTRLTVT.